The source of this T cell receptor beta chain is a study of T cells in Graves' hyperthyroidism and ophthalmopathy. Study in general: Peripheral blood was taken when the disease was first diagnosed, before any treatment began.

There were TCR beta CDR3 regions amplified from RNA transcripts. TCR CDR3 regions were first amplified by RT-PCR with HTBI primers. TCRdb independently ran MiXCR on the multiplex PCR reads; one entry per CDR3 protein. Among some 510,000 distinct CDR3 sequences listed, under 25% were seen once. This clonotype was counted at least ten times. Trimming removed 2 bases from V and 0 bases from J, with 10 bases in between. The CDR3 totals 15 residues. Germline-derived CDR1 and CDR2 are MNHEY and SVGAGI. The PBMCs had their origin in 10 ml of fresh peripheral blood. The clonotype comes from a man younger than 30 with Graves' hyperthyroidism. The material sequenced was blood. The chain is built from TRBV6-5 and TRBJ1-1; a weak D match, TRBD1 (5 bases). This CDR3 is CASSYRGIMNTEAFF. The CDR3 bases are TGTGCCAGCAGTTACAGGGGAATCATGAACACTGAAGCTTTCTTT.